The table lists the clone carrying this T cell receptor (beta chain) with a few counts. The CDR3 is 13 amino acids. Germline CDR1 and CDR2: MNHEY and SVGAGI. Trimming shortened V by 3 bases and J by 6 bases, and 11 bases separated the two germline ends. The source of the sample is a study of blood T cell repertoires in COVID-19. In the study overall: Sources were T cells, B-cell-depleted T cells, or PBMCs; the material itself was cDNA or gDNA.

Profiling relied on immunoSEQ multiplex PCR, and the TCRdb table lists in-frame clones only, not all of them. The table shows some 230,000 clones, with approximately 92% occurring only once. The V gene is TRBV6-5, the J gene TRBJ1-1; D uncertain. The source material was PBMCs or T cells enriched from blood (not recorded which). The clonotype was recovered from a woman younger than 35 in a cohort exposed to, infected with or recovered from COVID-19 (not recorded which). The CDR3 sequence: CASSYYRGSEAFF. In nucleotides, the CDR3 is TGTGCCAGCAGTTATTATCGGGGATCTGAAGCTTTCTTT.